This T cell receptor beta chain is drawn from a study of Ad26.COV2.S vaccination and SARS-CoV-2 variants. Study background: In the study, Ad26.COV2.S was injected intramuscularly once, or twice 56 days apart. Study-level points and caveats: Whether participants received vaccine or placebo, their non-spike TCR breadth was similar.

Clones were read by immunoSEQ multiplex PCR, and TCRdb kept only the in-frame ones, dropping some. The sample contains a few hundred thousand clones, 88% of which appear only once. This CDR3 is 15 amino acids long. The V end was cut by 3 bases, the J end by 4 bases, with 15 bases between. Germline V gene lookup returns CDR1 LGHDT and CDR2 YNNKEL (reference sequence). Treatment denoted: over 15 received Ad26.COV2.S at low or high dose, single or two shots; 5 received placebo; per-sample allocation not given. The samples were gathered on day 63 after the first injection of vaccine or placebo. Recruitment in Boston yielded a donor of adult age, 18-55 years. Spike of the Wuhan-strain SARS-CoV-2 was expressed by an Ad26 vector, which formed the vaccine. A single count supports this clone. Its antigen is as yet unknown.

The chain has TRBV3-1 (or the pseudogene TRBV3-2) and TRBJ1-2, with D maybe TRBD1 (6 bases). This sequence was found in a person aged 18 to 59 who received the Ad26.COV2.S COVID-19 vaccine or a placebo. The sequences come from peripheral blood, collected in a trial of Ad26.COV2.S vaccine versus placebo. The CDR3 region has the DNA TGTGCCAGCAGCCACCTACAACAGGGAGGCTATGGCTACACCTTC. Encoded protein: CASSHLQQGGYGYTF.